Listed below are T cell receptor beta chains from one sample, sequenced in a study of T cell changes during pregnancy in multiple sclerosis. Sequencing used immunoSEQ multiplex PCR; TCRdb keeps in-frame clones, though not all of them. The repertoire holds approximately 71,000 clones, 90% to 95% seen once, with 1% to 1.5% in the top ten. This sample comprised peripheral blood, obtained in the third trimester of pregnancy. The receptor source for this set is a female donor with multiple sclerosis, enrolled in a pregnancy study. CDR3s include the opening cysteine and the closing phenylalanine or tryptophan. Each record gives: J gene, clone size, V gene, D gene, CDR3 protein, CDR3 DNA. D genes are given only for firm matches. A clone size is listed for some rows: how often the clone was seen (once, few, many), or a class if it is expanded.

TRBJ2-7,NA,TRBV5-6,TRBD1,CASSRTPGQGYEQYF,TGTGCCAGCAGCCGTACACCAGGACAGGGATACGAGCAGTACTTC
TRBJ1-3,NA,TRBV11-2,NA,CASSLLAPRGSGNTIYF,TGTGCCAGCAGCTTATTGGCCCCCCGCGGCTCTGGAAACACCATATATTTT
TRBJ2-5,NA,TRBV29-1,NA,CSVDSGNQETQYF,TGCAGCGTTGATTCAGGGAACCAAGAGACCCAGTACTTC
TRBJ1-4,NA,TRBV29-1,NA,CSVEEGGEKLFF,TGCAGCGTTGAAGAAGGGGGTGAAAAACTGTTTTTT
TRBJ1-4,NA,TRBV5-1,TRBD1,CASSLTTGRNEKLFF,TGCGCCAGCAGCTTGACGACAGGGCGAAATGAAAAACTGTTTTTT
TRBJ1-1,NA,TRBV19,NA,CASSGIGQPINLNTEAFF,TGTGCCAGTAGTGGTATCGGACAGCCAATTAACTTGAACACTGAAGCTTTCTTT
TRBJ2-2,NA,TRBV19,TRBD2,CASSIGSGRPVTGELFF,TGTGCCAGTAGTATCGGTAGCGGGAGGCCAGTTACCGGGGAGCTGTTTTTT
TRBJ2-7,NA,TRBV10-1,TRBD2,CASSLTSGTRGQYF,TGCGCCAGCAGTCTCACTAGCGGGACCCGGGGGCAGTACTTC
TRBJ1-1,NA,TRBV6-4,TRBD1,CASSEQGDTEAFF,TGTGCCAGCAGTGAACAGGGGGACACTGAAGCTTTCTTT
TRBJ2-7,NA,TRBV11-3,TRBD2,CASSESSGSMGEQYF,TGTGCCAGCAGCGAGTCTAGCGGGAGTATGGGAGAGCAGTACTTC
TRBJ2-3,NA,TRBV18,TRBD2,CASSPSGRSTDTQYF,TGTGCCAGCTCACCCAGCGGGAGGAGCACAGATACGCAGTATTTT
TRBJ2-5,NA,TRBV4-2,TRBD2,CASSHREASGSETQYF,TGTGCCAGCAGCCATCGGGAGGCTAGCGGGTCGGAGACCCAGTACTTC
TRBJ1-3,NA,TRBV5-1,NA,CASSWQPTGSAGNTIYF,TGCGCCAGCAGCTGGCAGCCGACAGGATCGGCTGGAAACACCATATATTTT
TRBJ2-5,once,TRBV10-3,NA,CAISESTGGETQYF,TGTGCCATCAGTGAGTCTACAGGCGGAGAGACCCAGTACTTC
TRBJ1-2,NA,TRBV30,TRBD1,CAWGHRGQQGYTF,TGTGCCTGGGGACACAGGGGGCAGCAAGGCTACACCTTC
TRBJ2-6,NA,TRBV28,NA,CASSITTGYGANVLTF,TGTGCCAGCAGTATCACCACAGGGTACGGGGCCAACGTCCTGACTTTC
TRBJ2-5,NA,TRBV5-4,TRBD1,CASSLTGAETQYF,TGTGCCAGCAGCTTGACAGGGGCAGAGACCCAGTACTTC
TRBJ1-2,NA,TRBV16,NA,CASSQQTNYGYTF,TGTGCCAGCAGCCAACAGACTAACTATGGCTACACCTTC
TRBJ2-1,NA,TRBV7-9,TRBD2,CASSRLAGNNEQFF,TGTGCCAGCAGCAGACTAGCGGGAAACAATGAGCAGTTCTTC
TRBJ1-1,NA,TRBV6-1,NA,CASSDPGRIEAFF,TGTGCCAGCAGTGACCCAGGGCGTATTGAAGCTTTCTTT
TRBJ2-7,NA,TRBV5-1,TRBD1,CASSSTTGTYEQYF,TGCGCCAGCAGCTCGACGACAGGGACCTACGAGCAGTACTTC
TRBJ1-2,NA,TRBV10-3,TRBD1,CATEDRGTTRYTF,TGTGCCACCGAGGACAGGGGGACGACGCGCTACACCTTC
TRBJ1-2,NA,TRBV19,TRBD1,CASSIDREYGYTF,TGTGCCAGTAGTATTGACAGGGAATATGGCTACACCTTC
TRBJ2-7,NA,TRBV29-1,TRBD2,CSVSTSGIYEQYF,TGCAGCGTTTCGACTAGCGGGATCTACGAGCAGTACTTC
TRBJ2-2,NA,TRBV4-2,NA,CASSQDVRDTGELFF,TGTGCCAGCAGCCAAGATGTGCGGGACACCGGGGAGCTGTTTTTT
TRBJ2-1,NA,TRBV18,TRBD2,CASSPSWEGSNEQFF,TGTGCCAGCTCACCATCGTGGGAGGGCTCCAATGAGCAGTTCTTC
TRBJ2-2,NA,TRBV10-2,NA,CASGGLAASTGELFF,TGCGCCAGCGGGGGGCTAGCGGCGTCCACCGGGGAGCTGTTTTTT
TRBJ1-1,few,TRBV4-3,NA,CASSIKADGTAEAFF,TGCGCCAGCAGCATAAAGGCCGATGGTACAGCTGAAGCTTTCTTT
TRBJ2-3,NA,TRBV15,TRBD1,CATSPPGTGGLDTQYF,TGTGCCACCAGTCCCCCCGGGACAGGGGGTTTGGATACGCAGTATTTT
TRBJ1-2,NA,TRBV5-1,NA,CASTEQTNYGYTF,TGCGCCAGCACCGAACAGACTAACTATGGCTACACCTTC
TRBJ1-1,NA,TRBV6-6,NA,CASRQVTMNTEAFF,TGTGCCAGCAGACAGGTAACGATGAACACTGAAGCTTTCTTT
TRBJ2-5,NA,TRBV10-2,NA,CASSETNRVKETQYF,TGCGCCAGCAGTGAAACGAACAGGGTCAAGGAGACCCAGTACTTC
TRBJ1-2,many,TRBV18,NA,CASSPPRAQVRGYTF,TGTGCCAGCTCACCCCCACGAGCACAGGTCCGTGGCTACACCTTC
TRBJ2-1,NA,TRBV28,NA,CASSLALRYNEQFF,TGTGCCAGCAGTTTGGCCCTGAGGTACAATGAGCAGTTCTTC
TRBJ2-4,few,TRBV5-4,TRBD2,CASSRAGGAKNIQYF,TGTGCCAGCAGTCGTGCGGGGGGGGCCAAAAACATTCAGTACTTC
TRBJ2-7,NA,TRBV4-3,TRBD2,CASSQEAGVGYEQYF,TGCGCCAGCAGCCAAGAAGCGGGAGTAGGCTACGAGCAGTACTTC
TRBJ1-5,NA,TRBV4-1,TRBD1,CASSQEQGAAPNQPQHF,TGCGCCAGCAGCCAAGAGCAGGGGGCCGCTCCTAATCAGCCCCAGCATTTT
TRBJ2-3,NA,TRBV5-1,NA,CASSLAWVHIRGTDTQYF,TGCGCCAGCAGCTTGGCCTGGGTGCACATCCGGGGCACAGATACGCAGTATTTT
TRBJ1-4,NA,TRBV27,NA,CASSFSSGVEKLFF,TGTGCCAGCAGTTTCAGTTCGGGTGTTGAAAAACTGTTTTTT
TRBJ2-7,once,TRBV4-2,NA,CASSPAGPVFYEQYF,TGTGCCAGCAGCCCCGCGGGGCCGGTTTTCTACGAGCAGTACTTC
TRBJ2-2,once,TRBV18,NA,CASSPKLPNTGELFF,TGTGCCAGCTCACCAAAACTGCCTAACACCGGGGAGCTGTTTTTT
TRBJ2-5,NA,TRBV7-9,NA,CASSSLRGETQYF,TGTGCCAGCAGCTCTCTCCGGGGAGAGACCCAGTACTTC
TRBJ2-7,NA,TRBV28,NA,CASSLYGLEQYF,TGTGCCAGCAGTTTATACGGACTCGAGCAGTACTTC
TRBJ2-3,NA,TRBV7-9,TRBD2,CASVGGFSTDTQYF,TGTGCCAGCGTCGGGGGGTTTAGCACAGATACGCAGTATTTT
TRBJ2-1,NA,TRBV5-8,NA,CASSLEETYNEQFF,TGTGCCAGCAGTTTGGAGGAGACCTACAATGAGCAGTTCTTC
TRBJ2-7,few,TRBV6-6,NA,CASSAGVEQYF,TGTGCCAGCAGCGCAGGGGTCGAGCAGTACTTC
TRBJ2-3,NA,TRBV5-1,NA,CASSLGPGLDTQYF,TGCGCCAGCAGCTTGGGACCCGGGTTGGATACGCAGTATTTT
TRBJ2-7,NA,TRBV2,TRBD2,CASSEGGRNEQYF,TGTGCCAGCAGTGAGGGAGGGAGGAACGAGCAGTACTTC
TRBJ2-7,NA,TRBV13,NA,CASSEGGRGAYEQYF,TGTGCCAGCAGCGAGGGGGGGAGGGGAGCCTACGAGCAGTACTTC
TRBJ2-7,NA,TRBV18,NA,CASSPLSHEQYF,TGTGCCAGCTCACCCCTTTCCCACGAGCAGTACTTC
TRBJ2-1,NA,TRBV5-1,NA,CASSLEIRLGSEQFF,TGCGCCAGCAGCTTGGAAATCCGACTCGGCAGTGAGCAGTTCTTC
TRBJ2-5,NA,TRBV9,TRBD2,CASSVEGLAPQETQYF,TGTGCCAGCAGCGTAGAGGGACTAGCGCCCCAAGAGACCCAGTACTTC
TRBJ2-1,NA,TRBV10-3,NA,CAISERPPRNEQFF,TGTGCCATCAGTGAAAGACCGCCCAGGAATGAGCAGTTCTTC
TRBJ2-7,NA,TRBV5-1,TRBD2,CASAQTSGSYEQYF,TGCGCCAGTGCCCAGACTAGCGGGAGCTACGAGCAGTACTTC
TRBJ2-7,NA,TRBV5-1,TRBD1,CASSSWDSTYEQYF,TGCGCCAGCAGCTCCTGGGACAGCACCTACGAGCAGTACTTC
TRBJ2-7,NA,TRBV4-2,NA,CASSQEDLTREWGYEQYF,TGTGCCAGCAGCCAAGAGGACCTAACCCGGGAGTGGGGATACGAGCAGTACTTC
TRBJ2-7,few,TRBV2,TRBD2,CASSEQLAGGHEQYF,TGTGCCAGCAGTGAACAACTAGCGGGAGGCCACGAGCAGTACTTC
TRBJ2-2,NA,TRBV6-5,NA,CASSDGTNTGELFF,TGTGCCAGCAGTGACGGGACTAACACCGGGGAGCTGTTTTTT
TRBJ1-5,few,TRBV4-2,NA,CASSQPSQPQHF,TGTGCCAGCAGCCAACCATCTCAGCCCCAGCATTTT